This T cell receptor beta chain was profiled in a study of regulatory T cells in long-lasting Graves disease. The time point was: newly diagnosed GD, antithyroid drugs for less than 3 months. The TCR library used RNA extracted from PBMCs. Germline CDR1 is SGHRS and CDR2 is YFSETQ. The trim removed 0 bases at V and 2 bases at J, leaving 4 bases unmatched. The CDR3 runs to 16 residues. HTBI primers from iRepertoire and Arm-PCR of CDR3 regions yielded the TCR beta libraries. TCRdb itself ran the multiplex PCR reads through MiXCR, one entry per CDR3 protein. The table shows about 540,000 distinct CDR3 sequences, with about 13% occurring only once. This same sample was also part of a study on T cells in Graves' hyperthyroidism and ophthalmopathy.

The sequencing here drew on peripheral blood mononuclear cells (PBMCs), taken at new diagnosis, from a patient treated with antithyroid drugs. The clonotype originates from a man aged 25-45 years with Graves disease. V usage is TRBV5-1 and J usage is TRBJ2-3; 9 nucleotides agree with TRBD2. The CDR3 DNA sequence: TGCGCCAGCAGCTTGGTTCCTAGCGGGGTCACAGATACGCAGTATTTT. Translating gives CASSLVPSGVTDTQYF.